A selection of T cell receptor beta chains follows, all from one sample in a study of CD4+ T cells in melanoma. Method: immunoSEQ multiplex PCR; TCRdb's copy keeps in-frame clones and lacks some. Seen here are 45,000 or so clones, about 91% observed once, and the top ten hold around 11%. Sequencing used peripheral blood. These TCRs come from a human donor with melanoma. CDR3s include the opening cysteine and the closing phenylalanine or tryptophan. The order of the fields is J gene, D gene, clone size, V gene, CDR3 DNA, CDR3 protein. The D gene is left open where the match is weak. Clone sizes are given selectively: once, few, many, or a class where the clone is expanded.

>TRBJ2-1|TRBD2|-|TRBV9
TGTGCCAGCAGCGTTTCGGTGCGCGGGGGGGCTACCGGGGAGCAGTTCTTC
CASSVSVRGGATGEQFF
>TRBJ2-1|TRBD2|-|TRBV5-1
TGCGCCAGCAGCTTGGCCTTAGCGGGGGCCTACAATGAGCAGTTCTTC
CASSLALAGAYNEQFF
>TRBJ2-2|-|-|TRBV5-4
TGTGCCAGCACCCTTGACACCGGGGAGCTGTTTTTT
CASTLDTGELFF
>TRBJ1-5|TRBD1|-|TRBV19
TGTGCCAGCCAGTCGGGACAGGGCAATCAGCCCCAGCATTTT
CASQSGQGNQPQHF
>TRBJ1-1|-|-|TRBV30
TGTGCCTGCCACGGGCTGAGAACTGAAGCTTTCTTT
CACHGLRTEAFF
>TRBJ2-2|TRBD1|-|TRBV15
TGTGCCACCAGCAGATGGGGACAGCAGGACGCCGGGGAGCTGTTTTTT
CATSRWGQQDAGELFF
>TRBJ2-7|-|-|TRBV6-1
TGTGCCAGCAGTTCCGTCCTTTACGAGCAGTACTTC
CASSSVLYEQYF
>TRBJ2-1|TRBD1|-|TRBV7-6
TGTGCCAGTAAGGGGGCTACCTACAATGAGCAGTTCTTC
CASKGATYNEQFF
>TRBJ2-3|TRBD2|-|TRBV7-2
TGTGCCAGCAGCTTAGTTGTGCGGGGGGGCCTGACAGATACGCAGTATTTT
CASSLVVRGGLTDTQYF
>TRBJ2-3|-|-|TRBV27
TGTGCCAGCAGTTTGGGCGGACTAAACACAGATACGCAGTATTTT
CASSLGGLNTDTQYF
>TRBJ2-3|-|-|TRBV11-3
TGTGCCAGCAGCTTAGGGTCCGTGGTGTCCCGGGATACGCAGTATTTT
CASSLGSVVSRDTQYF
>TRBJ1-4|-|-|TRBV4-1
TGCGCCAGCAGCCCAGAAAGGGGAACTAATGAAAAACTGTTTTTT
CASSPERGTNEKLFF
>TRBJ1-2|TRBD1|-|TRBV10-2
TGCGCCAGCACCGGACAGGGGCAAGGTTATGGCTACACCTTC
CASTGQGQGYGYTF
>TRBJ1-4|-|-|TRBV7-8
TGTGCCAGCAGCTCGAAAACGGGGGTTCGGGGGGAAAAACTGTTTTTT
CASSSKTGVRGEKLFF
>TRBJ2-1|-|-|TRBV11-1
TGTGCCAGCAGCTTAGACGGCAATGAGCAGTTCTTC
CASSLDGNEQFF
>TRBJ1-1|TRBD1|-|TRBV11-3
TGTGCCAGCAGCACCACAGGGGTTGACACTGAAGCTTTCTTT
CASSTTGVDTEAFF
>TRBJ1-2|TRBD1|-|TRBV28
TGTGCCAGCAGTTCCCAGGGGGCATCATACTATGGCTACACCTTC
CASSSQGASYYGYTF
>TRBJ1-1|-|-|TRBV2
TGTGCCAGCAGTCTCGGACGGAGCATGAACACTGAAGCTTTCTTT
CASSLGRSMNTEAFF
>TRBJ2-3|-|once|TRBV11-2
TGTGCCAGCAGCTTAGTCACCGGCGGGGGAGGGGGCATAGATACGCAGTATTTT
CASSLVTGGGGGIDTQYF
>TRBJ2-2|TRBD1|-|TRBV7-9
TGTGCCAGCAGCTTAACGCCGGGGACAGCGAGCACCGGGGAGCTGTTTTTT
CASSLTPGTASTGELFF
>TRBJ2-5|TRBD1|-|TRBV19
TGTGCCAGTAGTTACACAGGGGGCGGAGAGACCCAGTACTTC
CASSYTGGGETQYF
>TRBJ2-3|-|-|TRBV25-1
TGTGCCAGCAGTGAAGACGTCTTGGGAGATACGCAGTATTTT
CASSEDVLGDTQYF
>TRBJ1-1|-|-|TRBV19
TGTGCCAGTAGTGTAGACGTCGCGAACACTGAAGCTTTCTTT
CASSVDVANTEAFF
>TRBJ1-6|TRBD1|-|TRBV6-5
TGTGCCAGCAGTTACTCGACAGGGGGATATTCACCCCTCCACTTT
CASSYSTGGYSPLHF
>TRBJ1-1|-|few|TRBV28
TGTGCCAGCAGCCTCGGGAGGTTCCGGGGGAGGGACACTGAAGCTTTCTTT
CASSLGRFRGRDTEAFF
>TRBJ2-5|TRBD2|-|TRBV10-3
TGTGCCATCAGTGATCCCGCGGGGGACCTCCAAGAGACCCAGTACTTC
CAISDPAGDLQETQYF
>TRBJ1-4|-|-|TRBV5-1
TGCGCCAGCAGCCCAGGGACGGTTGGAGATGAAAAACTGTTTTTT
CASSPGTVGDEKLFF
>TRBJ2-1|TRBD2|-|TRBV7-3
TGTGCCAGCAGCGAGACTAGCGGCCCCTACAATGAGCAGTTCTTC
CASSETSGPYNEQFF
>TRBJ1-1|-|-|TRBV5-4
TGTGCCAGCAGCGGTAACAGGGACACTGAAGCTTTCTTT
CASSGNRDTEAFF